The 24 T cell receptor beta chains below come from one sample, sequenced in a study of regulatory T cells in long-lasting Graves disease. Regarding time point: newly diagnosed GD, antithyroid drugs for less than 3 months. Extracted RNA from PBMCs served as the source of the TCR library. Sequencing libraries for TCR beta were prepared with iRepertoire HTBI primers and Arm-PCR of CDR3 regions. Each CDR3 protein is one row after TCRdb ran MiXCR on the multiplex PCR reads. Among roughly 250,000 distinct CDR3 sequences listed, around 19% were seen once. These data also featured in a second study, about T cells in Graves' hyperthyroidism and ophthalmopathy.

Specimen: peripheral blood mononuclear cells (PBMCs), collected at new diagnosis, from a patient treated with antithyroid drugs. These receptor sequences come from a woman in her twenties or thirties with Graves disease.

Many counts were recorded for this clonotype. In DNA form, the CDR3 reads TGTGCCAGCAGTTTAGACAGGGCCTTTAATGAGCAGTTCTTC. Protein product: CASSLDRAFNEQFF. The rearrangement links TRBV6-2 or TRBV6-3 to TRBJ2-1; 7 bases line up with TRBD1. The CDR3 spans 14 residues. V trimming: 4 bases; J trimming: 7 bases; junction bases outside the gene matches: 7. Germline CDR1 is MNHEY and CDR2 is SVGEGT.

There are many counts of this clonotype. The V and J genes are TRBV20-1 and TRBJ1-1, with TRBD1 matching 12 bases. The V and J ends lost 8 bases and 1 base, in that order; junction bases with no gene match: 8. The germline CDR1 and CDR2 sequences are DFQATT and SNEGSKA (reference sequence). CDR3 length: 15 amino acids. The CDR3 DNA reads TGCAGTCAAGGGGACAGGGGGCTAAGGAACACTGAAGCTTTCTTT. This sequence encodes CSQGDRGLRNTEAFF.

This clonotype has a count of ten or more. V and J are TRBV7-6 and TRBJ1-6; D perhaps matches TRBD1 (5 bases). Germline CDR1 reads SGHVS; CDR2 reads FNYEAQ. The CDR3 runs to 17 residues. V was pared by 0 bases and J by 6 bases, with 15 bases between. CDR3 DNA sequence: TGTGCCAGCAGCTTAGCGCGGTTGGGGGTCGCTAATTCACCCCTCCACTTT. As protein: CASSLARLGVANSPLHF. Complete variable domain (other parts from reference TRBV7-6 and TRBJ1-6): GAGVSQSPRYKVTKRGQDVALRCDPISGHVSLYWYRQALGQGPEFLTYFNYEAQQDKSGLPNDRFSAERPEGSISTLTIQRTEQRDSAMYRCASSLARLGVANSPLHFGNGTRLTVT.

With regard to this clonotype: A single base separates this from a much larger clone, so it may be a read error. In nucleotides, the CDR3 is TGTGCCATCAGTTACTCGACAGGGGGCAATGGCTACACCTTC. As protein: CAISYSTGGNGYTF. The chain joins TRBV10-3 to TRBJ1-2, with 10 bases identical to TRBD1. Germline V CDR1 and CDR2: ENHRY, SYGVKD. This CDR3 comprises 14 residues. V shed 5 bases and J 6 bases; nucleotides not matched to a gene: 6.

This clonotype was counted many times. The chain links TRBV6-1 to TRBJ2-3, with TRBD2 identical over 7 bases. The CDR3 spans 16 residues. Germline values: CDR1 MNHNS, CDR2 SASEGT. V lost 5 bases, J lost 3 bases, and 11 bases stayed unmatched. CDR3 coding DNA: TGTGCCAGCAGTACCTGGTGGGCGGGAGCTACAGATACGCAGTATTTT. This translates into CASSTWWAGATDTQYF.

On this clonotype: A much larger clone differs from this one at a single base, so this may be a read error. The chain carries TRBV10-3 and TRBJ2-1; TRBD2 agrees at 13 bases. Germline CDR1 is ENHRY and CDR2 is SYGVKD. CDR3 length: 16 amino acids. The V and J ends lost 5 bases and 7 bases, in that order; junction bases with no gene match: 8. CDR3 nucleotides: TGTGCCATCAGTTACTCACTAGCGGGGGGGCAAAATGAGCAGTTCTTC. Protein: CAISYSLAGGQNEQFF.

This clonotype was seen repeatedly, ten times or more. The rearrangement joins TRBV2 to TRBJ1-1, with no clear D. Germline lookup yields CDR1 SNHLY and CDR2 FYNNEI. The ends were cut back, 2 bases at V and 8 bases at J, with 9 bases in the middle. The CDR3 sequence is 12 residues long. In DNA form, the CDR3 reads TGTGCCAGCAGTGAACTTTCGGGAGAAGCTTTCTTT. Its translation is CASSELSGEAFF.

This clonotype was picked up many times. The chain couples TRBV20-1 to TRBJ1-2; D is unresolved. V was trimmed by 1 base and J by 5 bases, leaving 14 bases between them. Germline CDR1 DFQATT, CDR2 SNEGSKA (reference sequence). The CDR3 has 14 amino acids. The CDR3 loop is CSARAILRLYGYTF. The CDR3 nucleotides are TGCAGTGCTAGAGCGATTCTCAGACTTTATGGCTACACCTTC.

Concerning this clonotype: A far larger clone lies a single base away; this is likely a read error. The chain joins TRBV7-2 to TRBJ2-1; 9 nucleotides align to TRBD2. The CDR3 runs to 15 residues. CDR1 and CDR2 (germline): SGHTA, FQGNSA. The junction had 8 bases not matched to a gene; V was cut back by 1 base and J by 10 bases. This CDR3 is CASSLDGGGAAEQFF. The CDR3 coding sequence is TGTGCCAGCAGCTTAGACGGCGGGGGGGCCGCCGAGCAGTTCTTC. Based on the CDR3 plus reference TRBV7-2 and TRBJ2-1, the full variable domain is GAGVSQSPSNKVTEKGKDVELRCDPISGHTALYWYRQSLGQGLEFLIYFQGNSAPDKSGLPSDRFSAERTGGSVSTLTIQRTQQEDSAVYLCASSLDGGGAAEQFFGPGTRLTVL.

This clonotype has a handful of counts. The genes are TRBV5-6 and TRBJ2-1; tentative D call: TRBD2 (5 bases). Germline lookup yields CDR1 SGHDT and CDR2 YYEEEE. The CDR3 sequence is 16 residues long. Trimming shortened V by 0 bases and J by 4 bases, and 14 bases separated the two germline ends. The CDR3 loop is CASSLDRGTGYNEQFF. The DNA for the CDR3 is TGTGCCAGCAGCTTGGATCGGGGAACGGGTTACAATGAGCAGTTCTTC.

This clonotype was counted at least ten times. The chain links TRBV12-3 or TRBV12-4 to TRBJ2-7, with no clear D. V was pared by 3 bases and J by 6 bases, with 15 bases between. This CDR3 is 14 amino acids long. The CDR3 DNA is TGTGCCAGCAGTTTTTGGCAGACCGAAGGCGAGCAGTACTTC. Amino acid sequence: CASSFWQTEGEQYF.

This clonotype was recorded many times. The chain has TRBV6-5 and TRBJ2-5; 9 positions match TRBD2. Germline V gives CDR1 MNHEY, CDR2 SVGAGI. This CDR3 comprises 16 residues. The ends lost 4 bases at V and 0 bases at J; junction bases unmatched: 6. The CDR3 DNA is TGTGCCAGCAGTTCCTTCCCTAGCGGGGACCAAGAGACCCAGTACTTC. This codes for CASSSFPSGDQETQYF.

As DNA, the CDR3 is TGTGCCAGCAGCTCGGGGAAGGACCAACGGGTAGAGACCCAGTACTTC. This sequence encodes CASSSGKDQRVETQYF. The J gene is TRBJ2-5, the V gene TRBV11-2; the D gene is possibly TRBD2 (5 bases). Germline loops: CDR1 SGHAT, CDR2 FQNNGV. This CDR3 spans 16 amino acids. Between the trimmed V and J ends, which lost 4 bases and 4 bases, there was a span of 19 bases.

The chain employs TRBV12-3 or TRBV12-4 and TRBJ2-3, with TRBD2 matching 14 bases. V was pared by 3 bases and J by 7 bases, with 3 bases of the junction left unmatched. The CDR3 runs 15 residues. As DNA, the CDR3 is TGTGCCAGCAGTTTGACTAGCGGGGGGGCCCATACGCAGTATTTT. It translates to CASSLTSGGAHTQYF.

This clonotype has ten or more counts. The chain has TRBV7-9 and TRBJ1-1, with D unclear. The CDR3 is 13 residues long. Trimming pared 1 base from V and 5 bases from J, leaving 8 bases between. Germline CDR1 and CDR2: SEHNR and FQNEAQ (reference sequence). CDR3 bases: TGTGCCAGCAGCTTAGGTGAAGAAACTGAAGCTTTCTTT. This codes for CASSLGEETEAFF.

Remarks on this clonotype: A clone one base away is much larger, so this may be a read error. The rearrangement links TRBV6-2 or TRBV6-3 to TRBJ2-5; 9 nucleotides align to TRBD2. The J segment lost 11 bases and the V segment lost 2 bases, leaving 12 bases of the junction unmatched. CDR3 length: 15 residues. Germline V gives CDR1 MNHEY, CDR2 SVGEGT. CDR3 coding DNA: TGTGCCAGCAGTTACGCCAGCGGGGGGTACAATGAGCAGTACTTC. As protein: CASSYASGGYNEQYF.

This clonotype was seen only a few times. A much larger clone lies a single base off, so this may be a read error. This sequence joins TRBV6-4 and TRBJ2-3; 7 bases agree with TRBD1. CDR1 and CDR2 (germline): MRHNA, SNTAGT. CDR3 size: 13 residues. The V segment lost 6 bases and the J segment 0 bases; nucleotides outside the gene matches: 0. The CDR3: CASRQGSTDTQYF. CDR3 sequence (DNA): TGTGCCAGCAGACAGGGGAGCACAGATACGCAGTATTTT.

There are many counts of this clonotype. This CDR3 is CASNRGINEKLFF. DNA for the CDR3: TGTGCCAGCAACAGGGGAATTAATGAAAAACTGTTTTTT. The chain links TRBV2 to TRBJ1-4; 7 bases align to TRBD1. CDR1 and CDR2 (germline): SNHLY, FYNNEI. With V trimmed by 7 bases and J by 4 bases, 3 bases remained unmatched. CDR3 length: 13 residues.

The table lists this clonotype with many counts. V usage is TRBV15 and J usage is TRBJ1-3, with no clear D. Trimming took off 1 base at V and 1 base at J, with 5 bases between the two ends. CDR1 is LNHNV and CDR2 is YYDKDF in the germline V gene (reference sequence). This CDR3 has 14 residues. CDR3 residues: CATSRGASGNTIYF. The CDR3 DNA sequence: TGTGCCACCAGCAGAGGGGCATCTGGAAACACCATATATTTT.

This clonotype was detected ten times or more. The CDR3 is CASSRGQGPGELFF. The DNA for the CDR3 is TGTGCCAGCAGCAGGGGACAGGGTCCCGGGGAGCTGTTTTTT. The J gene is TRBJ2-2, the V gene TRBV5-5; 9 nucleotides agree with TRBD1. This CDR3 contains 14 residues. J was trimmed by 6 bases and V by 4 bases; bases with no gene match: 4. CDR1 SGHKS and CDR2 YYEKEE come from the germline V gene (reference sequence).

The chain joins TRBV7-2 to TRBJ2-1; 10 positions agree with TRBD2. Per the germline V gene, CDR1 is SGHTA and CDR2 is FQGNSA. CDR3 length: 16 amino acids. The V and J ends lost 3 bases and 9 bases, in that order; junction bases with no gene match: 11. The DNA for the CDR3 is TGTGCCAGCAGCTTTGGGAGCGGGGGGGCCTTCCCTGAGCAGTTCTTC. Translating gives CASSFGSGGAFPEQFF.

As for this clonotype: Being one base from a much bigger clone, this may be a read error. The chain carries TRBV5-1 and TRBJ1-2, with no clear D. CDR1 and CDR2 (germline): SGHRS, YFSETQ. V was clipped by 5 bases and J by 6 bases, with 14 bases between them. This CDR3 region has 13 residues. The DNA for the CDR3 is TGCGCCAGCAGTCAGGACGGGAACCATGGCTACACCTTC. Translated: CASSQDGNHGYTF.

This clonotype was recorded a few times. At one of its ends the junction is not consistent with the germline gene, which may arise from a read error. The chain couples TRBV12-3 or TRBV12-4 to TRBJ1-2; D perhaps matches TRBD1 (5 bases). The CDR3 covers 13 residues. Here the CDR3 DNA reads TGTGCCAGCAGTCTAGCGGGGCGGGATGGCTACACCTTC. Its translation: CASSLAGRDGYTF.

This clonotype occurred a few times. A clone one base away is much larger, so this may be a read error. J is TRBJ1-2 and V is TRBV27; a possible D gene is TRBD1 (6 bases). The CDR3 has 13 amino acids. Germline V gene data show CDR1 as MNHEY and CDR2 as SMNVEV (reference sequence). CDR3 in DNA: TGTGCCAGCAGCGAAGGGGGGCGGAATGGCCACACCTTC. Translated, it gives CASSEGGRNGHTF.